This TCR beta chain was identified during a study of blood T cell repertoires in COVID-19. As for the study in general: Samples representing acute and convalescent COVID-19 were sourced from the United States, Italy and Spain. PBMCs, B-cell-depleted T cells, or T cells provided the cDNA or gDNA that made up the material.

Methods used by the authors: Using reference gene primer amplification, nucleated cell counts were estimated. Clones were read by immunoSEQ multiplex PCR, and TCRdb kept only the in-frame ones, dropping some. That table is the source of V, J and clone size, and D and trimming were worked out from the DNA. Of hundreds of thousands of clones listed, 70% to 90% were seen once; the top ten hold about 3%. Germline assignment: CDR1 SGHTA and CDR2 FQGNSA. The V gene end was trimmed by 1 base and the J gene end by 2 bases; junction bases not matched to a gene: 3. The CDR3 length is 15 residues. The sequence derives from a human donor in a cohort sampled during active COVID-19. The chain carries TRBV7-2 and TRBJ2-3, with 7 bases identical to TRBD2. Sequences were obtained from peripheral blood. The CDR3 region has the DNA TGTGCCAGCAGCTTAGAAGCGGGAACCACAGATACGCAGTATTTT. This translates into CASSLEAGTTDTQYF.